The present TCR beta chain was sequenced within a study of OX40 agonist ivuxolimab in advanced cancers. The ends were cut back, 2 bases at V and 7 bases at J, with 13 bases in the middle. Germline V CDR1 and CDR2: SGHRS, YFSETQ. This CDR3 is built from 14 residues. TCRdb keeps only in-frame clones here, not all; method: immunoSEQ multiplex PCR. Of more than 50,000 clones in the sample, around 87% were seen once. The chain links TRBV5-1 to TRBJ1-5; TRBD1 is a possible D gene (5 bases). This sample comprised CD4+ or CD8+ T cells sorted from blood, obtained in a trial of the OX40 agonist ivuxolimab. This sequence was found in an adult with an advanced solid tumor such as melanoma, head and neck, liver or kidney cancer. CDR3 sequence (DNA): TGCGCCAGCAGCTTCAGCGGGGGAGAACAGCCCCAGCATTTT. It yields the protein CASSFSGGEQPQHF.